These 9 T cell receptor beta chains came from one sample sequenced in a study of T cell changes during pregnancy in multiple sclerosis. Profiled with immunoSEQ multiplex PCR; TCRdb holds only in-frame clones, not every one. In the table there are around 75,000 clones, 94% of which are singletons. Material: CD4+ T cells from peripheral blood mononuclear cells, obtained after pregnancy. The receptors stem from a female donor with multiple sclerosis, enrolled in a pregnancy study.

The CDR3 coding sequence is TGTGCCAGCAGCTTAATCACAGGGGCTCAAGAGACCCAGTACTTC. Translation: CASSLITGAQETQYF. The J gene is TRBJ2-5, the V gene TRBV7-9; 7 bases fit TRBD1. The CDR3 is 15 residues long. Unmatched junction bases numbered 5, after V lost 2 bases and J lost 2 bases. CDR1 and CDR2 (germline): SEHNR, FQNEAQ (reference sequence).

The CDR3 coding sequence is TGTGCCAGCAGTTACTCGTTGGGGCTAGCGGGATTTACGCAGTACTTC. It encodes CASSYSLGLAGFTQYF. The V gene is TRBV6-5, the J gene TRBJ2-7; 9 bases map to TRBD2. Germline V CDR1 and CDR2: MNHEY, SVGAGI. The CDR3 is 16 residues long. The V gene end was trimmed by 0 bases and the J gene end by 9 bases; junction bases not matched to a gene: 12.

This clone was detected once. V usage is TRBV25-1 and J usage is TRBJ2-7; D may be TRBD2 (6 bases). Germline lookup yields CDR1 MGHDK and CDR2 SYGVNS. The CDR3 covers 15 residues. V lost 3 bases, J lost 0 bases, and 12 bases lay in between. The CDR3 DNA reads as TGTGCCAGCAGTGACCTAGCGCCGAGCTCCTACGAGCAGTACTTC. It translates to CASSDLAPSSYEQYF.

V and J are TRBV19 and TRBJ2-3; 14 bases line up with TRBD2. Trimming cost V 2 bases and J 3 bases; bases outside gene matches: 19. Germline CDR1 is LNHDA and CDR2 is SQIVND (reference sequence). The length of the CDR3 is 22 residues. The CDR3 DNA is TGTGCCAGTAGTATATTACCGCTGGGACTAGCGGGAGTTGGTAGTAGAACAGATACGCAGTATTTT. Its translation is CASSILPLGLAGVGSRTDTQYF.

The J gene is TRBJ2-1, the V gene TRBV11-2, with 9 bases lining up with TRBD2. Germline CDR1 SGHAT, CDR2 FQNNGV. V lost 2 bases to trimming and J lost 9 bases; unmatched junction nucleotides: 11. CDR3 length: 16 amino acids. The CDR3 here is CASSLRGGRAWGEQFF. CDR3 DNA sequence: TGTGCCAGCAGCTTAAGAGGCGGGAGGGCTTGGGGTGAGCAGTTCTTC. The complete variable domain, with remaining parts taken from reference TRBV11-2 and TRBJ2-1, reads EAGVAQSPRYKIIEKRQSVAFWCNPISGHATLYWYQQILGQGPKLLIQFQNNGVVDDSQLPKDRFSAERLKGVDSTLKIQPAKLEDSAVYLCASSLRGGRAWGEQFFGPGTRLTVL.

CDR3 coding DNA: TGTGCCAGCAGCTTAAGGGCCTGGGGACAGGAGCCCTACGAGCAGTACTTC. This sequence encodes CASSLRAWGQEPYEQYF. V is TRBV13 and J is TRBJ2-7; 8 nucleotides line up with TRBD1. Germline V gives CDR1 PRHDT, CDR2 FYEKMQ (reference sequence). J gave up 2 bases and V 2 bases, and 11 bases lay outside the gene matches. CDR3 length equals 17 residues.

The chain is built from TRBV5-6 and TRBJ2-2, with TRBD1 as a possible D gene (8 bases). Germline values: CDR1 SGHDT, CDR2 YYEEEE. V was cut by 5 bases and J by 6 bases, with 14 bases left in between. The CDR3 has 14 residues. This CDR3 reads CASRPTGGAGELFF. As DNA, the CDR3 is TGTGCCAGCAGGCCTACAGGGGGGGCCGGGGAGCTGTTTTTT.

The chain couples TRBV2 to TRBJ2-1; 13 bases map to TRBD2. Trimming took 6 bases from V and 5 from J; bases not matched to a gene: 1. Germline CDR1 SNHLY, CDR2 FYNNEI. The CDR3 is 14 residues long. For the CDR3, the DNA is TGTGCCAGCAGACTAGCGGGAGGGAACAATGAGCAGTTCTTC. This encodes CASRLAGGNNEQFF.

This sequence joins TRBV11-2 and TRBJ2-2; tentative D call: TRBD2 (5 bases). The CDR3 is made up of 16 amino acids. V lost 3 bases and J lost 4, with 15 bases in between. The germline V gene encodes CDR1 SGHAT and CDR2 FQNNGV. CDR3 protein: CASSFYSGLSTGELFF. The CDR3 DNA follows: TGTGCCAGCAGCTTTTATTCCGGACTGTCCACCGGGGAGCTGTTTTTT.